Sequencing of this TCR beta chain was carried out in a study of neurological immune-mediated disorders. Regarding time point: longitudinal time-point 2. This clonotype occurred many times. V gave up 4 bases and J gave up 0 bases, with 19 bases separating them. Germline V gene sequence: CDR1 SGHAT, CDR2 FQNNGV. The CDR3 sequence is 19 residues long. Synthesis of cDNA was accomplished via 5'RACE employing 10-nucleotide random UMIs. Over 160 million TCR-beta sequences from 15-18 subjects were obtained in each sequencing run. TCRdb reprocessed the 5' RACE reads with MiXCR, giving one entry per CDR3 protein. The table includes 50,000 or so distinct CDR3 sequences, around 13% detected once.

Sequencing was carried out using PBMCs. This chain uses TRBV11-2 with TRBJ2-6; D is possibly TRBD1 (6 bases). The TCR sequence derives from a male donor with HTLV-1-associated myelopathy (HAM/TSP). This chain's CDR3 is CASSSQKLQGISGANVLTF. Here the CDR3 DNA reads TGTGCCAGCAGCTCTCAGAAACTACAGGGCATCTCTGGGGCCAACGTCCTGACTTTC.